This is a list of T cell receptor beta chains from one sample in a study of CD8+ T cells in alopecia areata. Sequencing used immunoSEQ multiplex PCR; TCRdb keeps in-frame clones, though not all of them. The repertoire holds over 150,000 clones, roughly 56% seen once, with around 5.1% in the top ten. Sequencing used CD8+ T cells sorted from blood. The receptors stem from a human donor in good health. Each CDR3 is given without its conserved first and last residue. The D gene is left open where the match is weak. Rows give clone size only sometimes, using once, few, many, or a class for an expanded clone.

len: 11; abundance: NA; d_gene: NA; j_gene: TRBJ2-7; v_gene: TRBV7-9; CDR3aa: ASSFGGPDEQY
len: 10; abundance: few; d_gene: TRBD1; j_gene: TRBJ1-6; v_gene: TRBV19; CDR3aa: ATRQGASPLH
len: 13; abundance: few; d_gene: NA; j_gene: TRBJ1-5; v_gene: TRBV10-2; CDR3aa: ASSENNDSNQPQH
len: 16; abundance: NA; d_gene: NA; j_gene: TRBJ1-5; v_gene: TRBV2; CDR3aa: ASSYPDKAYAFNQPQH
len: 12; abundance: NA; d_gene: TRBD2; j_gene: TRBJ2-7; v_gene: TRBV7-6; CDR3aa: ASSRGAGGYEQY
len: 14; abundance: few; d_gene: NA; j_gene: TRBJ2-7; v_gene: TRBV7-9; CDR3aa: ASSPGPGSGSYEQY
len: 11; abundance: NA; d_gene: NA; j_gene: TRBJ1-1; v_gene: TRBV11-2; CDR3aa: ASSSQGGTEAF
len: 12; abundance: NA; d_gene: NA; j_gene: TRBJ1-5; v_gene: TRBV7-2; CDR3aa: ASSLFGEHQPQH
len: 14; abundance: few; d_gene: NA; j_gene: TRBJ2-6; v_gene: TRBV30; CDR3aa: AWSVGGVSGANVLT
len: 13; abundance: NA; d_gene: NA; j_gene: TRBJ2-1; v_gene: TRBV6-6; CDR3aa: ASSYDGEAYNEQF
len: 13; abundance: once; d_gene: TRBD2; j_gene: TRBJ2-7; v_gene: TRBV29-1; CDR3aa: SVELAGQSSYEQY
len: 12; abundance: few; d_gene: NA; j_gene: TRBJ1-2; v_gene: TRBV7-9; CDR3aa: ASSLGDRAYGYT
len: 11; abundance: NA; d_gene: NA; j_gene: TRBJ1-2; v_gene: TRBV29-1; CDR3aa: SVDPGAGYGYT
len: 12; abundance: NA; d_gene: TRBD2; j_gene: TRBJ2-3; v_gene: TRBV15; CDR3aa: ATDGGGSTDTQY
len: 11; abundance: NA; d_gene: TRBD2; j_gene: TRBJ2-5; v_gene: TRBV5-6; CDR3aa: ASTSGGAKTQY
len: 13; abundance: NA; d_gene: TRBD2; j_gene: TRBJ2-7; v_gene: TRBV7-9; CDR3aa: ASSPRSAGHYEQY
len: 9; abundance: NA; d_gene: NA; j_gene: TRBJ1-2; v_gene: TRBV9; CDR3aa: ASGGGYGYT
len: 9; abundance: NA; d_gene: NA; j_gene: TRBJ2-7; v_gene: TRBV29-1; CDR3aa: SVAGSYEQY
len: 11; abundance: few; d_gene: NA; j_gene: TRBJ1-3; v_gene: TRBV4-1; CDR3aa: ASSQASRDTIY
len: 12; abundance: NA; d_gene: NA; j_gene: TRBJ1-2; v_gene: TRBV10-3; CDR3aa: AIRNPTSDYGYT
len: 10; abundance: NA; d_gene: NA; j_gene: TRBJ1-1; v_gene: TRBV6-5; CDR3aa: ASLLATGQAF
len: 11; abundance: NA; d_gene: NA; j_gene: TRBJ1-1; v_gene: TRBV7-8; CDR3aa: ASSLGGAAEAF
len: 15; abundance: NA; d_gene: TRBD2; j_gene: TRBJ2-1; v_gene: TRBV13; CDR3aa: ASSLGGLARPYNEQF
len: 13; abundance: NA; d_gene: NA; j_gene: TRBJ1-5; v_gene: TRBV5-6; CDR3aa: ASSLGVTSNQPQH
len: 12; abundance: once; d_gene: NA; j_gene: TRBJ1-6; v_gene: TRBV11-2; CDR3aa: ASSQGPYNSPLH
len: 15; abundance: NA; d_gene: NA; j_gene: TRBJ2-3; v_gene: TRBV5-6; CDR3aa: ASRLLPGTDLGDTQY
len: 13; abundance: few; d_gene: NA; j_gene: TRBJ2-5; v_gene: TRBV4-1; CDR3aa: ASSQGSSGQETQY
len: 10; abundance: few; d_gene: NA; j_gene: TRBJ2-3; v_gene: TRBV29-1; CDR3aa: SVEALQDTQY